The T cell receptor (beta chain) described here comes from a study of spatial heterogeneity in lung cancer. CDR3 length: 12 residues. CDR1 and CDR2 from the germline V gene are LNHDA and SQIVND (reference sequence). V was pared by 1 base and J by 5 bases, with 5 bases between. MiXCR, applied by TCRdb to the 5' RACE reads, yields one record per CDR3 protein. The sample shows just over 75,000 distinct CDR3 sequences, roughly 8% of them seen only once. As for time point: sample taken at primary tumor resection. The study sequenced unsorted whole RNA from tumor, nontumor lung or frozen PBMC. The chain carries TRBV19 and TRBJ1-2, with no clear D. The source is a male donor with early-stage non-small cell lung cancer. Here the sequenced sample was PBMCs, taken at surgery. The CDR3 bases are TGTGCCAGTAGTATAGTTGGGTATGGCTACACCTTC. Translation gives CASSIVGYGYTF.